This T cell receptor beta chain is drawn from a study of T-cell memory formation after mild COVID-19. Findings and limits, study-wide: Later expanders leaned toward CD4+, whereas clones contracting from day 15 to 85 were balanced CD4/CD8.

This clonotype appeared a few times. The antigen is undetermined. The CDR3 covers 14 residues. Germline V gene sequence: CDR1 LGHDT, CDR2 YNNKEL (reference sequence). Between the trimmed V and J ends, which lost 5 bases and 2 bases, there was a span of 13 bases. Via MiXCR, TCRdb re-called the 5' RACE reads, giving one row per CDR3 protein. The sample lists about 470,000 distinct CDR3 sequences, approximately 23% occurring once. The rearrangement uses TRBV3-1 and TRBJ2-7; D may be TRBD1 or TRBD2 (5 bases each). The sequenced sample was PBMCs or a T cell subset sorted from them (not recorded which). This sequence was found in an adult woman who had mild COVID-19 (a few samples of this study predate the infection). Cell type and time point are not known. As DNA, the CDR3 is TGTGCCAGCAGCTCAGGGACCCTGGCCTACGAGCAGTACTTC. Protein: CASSSGTLAYEQYF.